The following is a T cell receptor (beta chain) sequence with its context. Its antigen is as yet unknown. Germline-derived CDR1 and CDR2 are SGHAT and FQNNGV. There are 18 residues in the CDR3. The J segment lost 0 bases and the V segment lost 3 bases, leaving 6 bases of the junction unmatched. For the second PCR, which ran for roughly 6 to 12 cycles, a sample-barcoded 5' primer and a J-beta primer mix were used. TCRdb reprocessed the 5' RACE reads via MiXCR and lists one record per CDR3 protein. Here the sample spans some 560,000 distinct CDR3 sequences, 27% being singletons. The sample is drawn from a study of blood T cells in healthy people across ages. Study-level findings and limits: Researchers judged that diversity estimates from one million T cells fell short of true values. There were more naive CD4+ cells and higher diversity in long-lived donors than in aged donors.

This sample also belongs to another study, concerning T cells of mothers and their children. That work states: Healthy Caucasian mothers, a few in number, and their six children were the donors. Similar thymic selection effects on TCR recombination output appear in pairs, both related and unrelated.

The TCR originated in a boy aged 2-9 years in good health. The sequenced sample was blood. The chain employs TRBV11-2 and TRBJ2-6; 9 nucleotides match TRBD2. The DNA of the CDR3 is TGTGCCAGCAGCTTCCGACTAGCGGTCAGCTCTGGGGCCAACGTCCTGACTTTC. This encodes CASSFRLAVSSGANVLTF.